This TCR beta chain emerged from a study of technical replicates of blood from a handful of donors. TCRdb's copy holds only in-frame clones and misses some; the assay was immunoSEQ multiplex PCR. The sample gives some 98,000 clones, about 94% of which show up once; 0.2% to 0.25% is in the top ten. Looked up from germline, CDR1 is MNHNS and CDR2 is SASEGT. V gave up 11 bases and J gave up 5 bases; unmatched junction bases: 0. The length of the CDR3 is 11 residues. This sequence joins TRBV6-1 and TRBJ1-4; 9 bases map to TRBD1. The sequencing sample was made of T cells isolated from PBMCs. This receptor was obtained from a human donor in good health. CDR3 nucleotides: TGTGCCGGACAGGGGAATGAAAAACTGTTTTTT. As protein: CAGQGNEKLFF.